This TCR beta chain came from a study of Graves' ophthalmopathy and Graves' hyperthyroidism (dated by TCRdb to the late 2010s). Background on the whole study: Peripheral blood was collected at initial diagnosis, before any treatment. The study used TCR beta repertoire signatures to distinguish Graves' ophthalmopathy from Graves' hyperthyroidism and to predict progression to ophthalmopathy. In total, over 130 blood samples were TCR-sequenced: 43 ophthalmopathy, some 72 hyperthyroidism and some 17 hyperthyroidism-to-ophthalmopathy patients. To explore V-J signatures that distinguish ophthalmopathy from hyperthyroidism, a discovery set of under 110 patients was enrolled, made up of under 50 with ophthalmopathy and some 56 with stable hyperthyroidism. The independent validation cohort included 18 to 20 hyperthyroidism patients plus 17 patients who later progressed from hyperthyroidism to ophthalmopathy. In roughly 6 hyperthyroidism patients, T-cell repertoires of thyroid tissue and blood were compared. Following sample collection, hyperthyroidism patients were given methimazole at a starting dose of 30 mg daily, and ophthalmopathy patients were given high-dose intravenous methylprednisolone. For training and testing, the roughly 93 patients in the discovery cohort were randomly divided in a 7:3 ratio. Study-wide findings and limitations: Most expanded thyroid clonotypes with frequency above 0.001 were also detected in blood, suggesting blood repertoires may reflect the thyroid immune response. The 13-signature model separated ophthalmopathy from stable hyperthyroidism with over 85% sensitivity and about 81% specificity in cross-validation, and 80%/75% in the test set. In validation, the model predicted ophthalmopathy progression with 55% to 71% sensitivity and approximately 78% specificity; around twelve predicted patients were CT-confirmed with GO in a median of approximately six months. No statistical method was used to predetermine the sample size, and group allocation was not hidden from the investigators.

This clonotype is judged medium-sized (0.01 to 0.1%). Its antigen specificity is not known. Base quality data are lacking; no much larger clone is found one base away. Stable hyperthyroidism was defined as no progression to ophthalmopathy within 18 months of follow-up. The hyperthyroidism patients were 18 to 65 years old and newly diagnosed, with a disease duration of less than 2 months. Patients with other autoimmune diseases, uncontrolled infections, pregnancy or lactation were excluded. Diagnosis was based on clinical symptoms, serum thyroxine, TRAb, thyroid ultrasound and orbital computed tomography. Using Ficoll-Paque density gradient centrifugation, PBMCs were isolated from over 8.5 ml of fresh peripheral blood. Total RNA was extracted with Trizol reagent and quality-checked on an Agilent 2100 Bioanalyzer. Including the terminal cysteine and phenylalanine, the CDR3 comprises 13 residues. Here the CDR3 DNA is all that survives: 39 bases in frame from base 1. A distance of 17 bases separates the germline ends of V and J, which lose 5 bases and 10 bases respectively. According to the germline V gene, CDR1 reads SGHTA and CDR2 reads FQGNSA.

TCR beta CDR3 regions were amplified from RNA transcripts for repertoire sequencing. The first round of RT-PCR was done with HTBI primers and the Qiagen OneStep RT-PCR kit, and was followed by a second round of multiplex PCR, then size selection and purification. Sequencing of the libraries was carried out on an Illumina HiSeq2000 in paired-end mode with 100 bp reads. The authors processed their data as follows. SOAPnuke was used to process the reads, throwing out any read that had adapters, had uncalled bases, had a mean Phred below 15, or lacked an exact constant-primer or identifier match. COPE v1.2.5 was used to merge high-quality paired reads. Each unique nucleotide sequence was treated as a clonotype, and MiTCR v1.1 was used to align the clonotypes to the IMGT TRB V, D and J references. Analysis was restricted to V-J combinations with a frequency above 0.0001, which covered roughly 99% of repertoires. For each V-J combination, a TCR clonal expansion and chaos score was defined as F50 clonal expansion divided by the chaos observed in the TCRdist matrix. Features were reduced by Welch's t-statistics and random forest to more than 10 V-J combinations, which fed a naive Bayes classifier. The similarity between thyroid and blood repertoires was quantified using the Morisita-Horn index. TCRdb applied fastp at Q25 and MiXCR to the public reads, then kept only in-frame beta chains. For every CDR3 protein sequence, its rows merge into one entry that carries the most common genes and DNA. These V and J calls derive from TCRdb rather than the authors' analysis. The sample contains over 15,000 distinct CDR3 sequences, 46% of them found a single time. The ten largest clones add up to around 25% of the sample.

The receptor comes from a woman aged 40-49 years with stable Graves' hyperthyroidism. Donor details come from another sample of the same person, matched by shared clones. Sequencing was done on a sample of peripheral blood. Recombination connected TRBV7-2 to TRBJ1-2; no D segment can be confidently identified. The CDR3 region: CASSGDGPLSYTF. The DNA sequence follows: TGTGCCAGCAGCGGGGATGGGCCGCTCTCCTACACCTTC.